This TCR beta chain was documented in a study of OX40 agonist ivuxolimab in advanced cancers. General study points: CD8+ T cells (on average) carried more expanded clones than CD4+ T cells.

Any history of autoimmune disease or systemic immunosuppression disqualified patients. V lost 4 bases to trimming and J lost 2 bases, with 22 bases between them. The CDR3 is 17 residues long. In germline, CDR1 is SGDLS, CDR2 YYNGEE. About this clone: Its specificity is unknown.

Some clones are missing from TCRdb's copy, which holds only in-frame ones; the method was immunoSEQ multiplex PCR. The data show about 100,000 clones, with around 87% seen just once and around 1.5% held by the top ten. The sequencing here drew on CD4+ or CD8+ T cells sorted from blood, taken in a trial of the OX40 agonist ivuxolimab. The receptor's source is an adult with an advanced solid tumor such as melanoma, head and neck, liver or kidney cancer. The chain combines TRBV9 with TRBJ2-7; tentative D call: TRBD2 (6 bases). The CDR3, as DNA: TGTGCCAGCAGCCCGCGTGGGACTGCTAGCACTACCTACGAGCAGTACTTC. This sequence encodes CASSPRGTASTTYEQYF.